Listed below are T cell receptor beta chains from one sample, sequenced in a study of beta chain features in type 1 diabetes. Assay used: immunoSEQ multiplex PCR; TCRdb lists only in-frame clones, some missing. In the table there are 150,000 to 190,000 clones, roughly 8% of which are singletons. The sample taken for sequencing was central memory CD4+ T cells from blood. The receptor set was obtained from a young man in good health. CDR3s include the opening cysteine and the closing phenylalanine or tryptophan. The D gene is left open where the match is weak. The size of a clone is reported for some rows only, either as once, few or many, or as a class for expanded clones.

d_call: .
j_call: TRBJ2-5
v_call: TRBV6-1
cdr3_length: 11
clone_size: .
cdr3_aa: CASRPDRTQYF
cdr3_nt: TGTGCCAGCAGACCCGATAGGACCCAGTACTTC

d_call: .
j_call: TRBJ2-3
v_call: TRBV30
cdr3_length: 17
clone_size: many
cdr3_aa: CAWSVPRPAGFTDTQYF
cdr3_nt: TGTGCCTGGAGTGTACCCCGGCCAGCGGGCTTCACAGATACGCAGTATTTT

d_call: .
j_call: TRBJ2-1
v_call: TRBV9
cdr3_length: 13
clone_size: few
cdr3_aa: CASSGGVGVEQFF
cdr3_nt: TGTGCCAGCAGCGGGGGAGTCGGGGTCGAGCAGTTCTTC

d_call: .
j_call: TRBJ2-1
v_call: TRBV7-2
cdr3_length: 16
clone_size: .
cdr3_aa: CASSRAPGTSGGEQFF
cdr3_nt: TGTGCCAGCAGCCGGGCGCCCGGGACATCGGGTGGTGAGCAGTTCTTC

d_call: .
j_call: TRBJ2-2
v_call: TRBV19
cdr3_length: 14
clone_size: .
cdr3_aa: CASSILANTGELFF
cdr3_nt: TGTGCCAGTAGTATCCTAGCGAACACCGGGGAGCTGTTTTTT

d_call: TRBD2
j_call: TRBJ2-1
v_call: TRBV19
cdr3_length: 19
clone_size: few
cdr3_aa: CASSIDRGYGGEAYNEQFF
cdr3_nt: TGTGCCAGTAGTATAGATCGGGGTTACGGGGGGGAAGCCTACAATGAGCAGTTCTTC

d_call: .
j_call: TRBJ2-1
v_call: TRBV7-9
cdr3_length: 14
clone_size: many
cdr3_aa: CASSLGGLSNEQFF
cdr3_nt: TGTGCCAGCAGCCTGGGGGGGCTGAGCAATGAGCAGTTCTTC

d_call: TRBD1
j_call: TRBJ2-1
v_call: TRBV6-6
cdr3_length: 14
clone_size: few
cdr3_aa: CASSGDRQYNEQFF
cdr3_nt: TGTGCCAGCAGTGGGGACAGGCAGTACAATGAGCAGTTCTTC

d_call: .
j_call: TRBJ1-6
v_call: TRBV4-3
cdr3_length: 14
clone_size: few
cdr3_aa: CASSQEGGVSPLHF
cdr3_nt: TGCGCCAGCAGCCAAGAAGGGGGGGTCTCACCCCTCCACTTT

d_call: .
j_call: TRBJ2-1
v_call: TRBV5-1
cdr3_length: 15
clone_size: .
cdr3_aa: CASSFSGVSSNEQFF
cdr3_nt: TGCGCCAGCAGCTTTTCGGGAGTGAGTAGCAATGAGCAGTTCTTC

d_call: .
j_call: TRBJ2-5
v_call: TRBV11-1
cdr3_length: 15
clone_size: .
cdr3_aa: CASSLVRAGAETQYF
cdr3_nt: TGTGCCAGCAGCTTAGTAAGGGCGGGGGCAGAGACCCAGTACTTC

d_call: TRBD1
j_call: TRBJ1-1
v_call: TRBV5-8
cdr3_length: 19
clone_size: .
cdr3_aa: CASSLTGTVLVYESSLCFF
cdr3_nt: TGTGCCAGCAGCTTAACCGGGACAGTTTTGGTTTACGAATCCTCGCTCTGCTTCTTT

d_call: .
j_call: TRBJ1-5
v_call: TRBV19
cdr3_length: 15
clone_size: .
cdr3_aa: CASSMGTPYHQPQHF
cdr3_nt: TGTGCCAGTAGTATGGGGACACCATACCATCAGCCCCAGCATTTT

d_call: TRBD1
j_call: TRBJ2-7
v_call: TRBV28
cdr3_length: 13
clone_size: few
cdr3_aa: CASVLTGDHEQYF
cdr3_nt: TGTGCCAGCGTTCTGACAGGGGACCACGAGCAGTACTTC

d_call: TRBD1
j_call: TRBJ1-2
v_call: TRBV4-3
cdr3_length: 13
clone_size: many
cdr3_aa: CASSRDRGDGYTF
cdr3_nt: TGCGCCAGCAGCCGAGACAGGGGAGATGGCTACACCTTC

d_call: .
j_call: TRBJ1-2
v_call: TRBV6-1
cdr3_length: 11
clone_size: .
cdr3_aa: CASSRDYGYTF
cdr3_nt: TGTGCCAGCTCCCGGGACTATGGCTACACCTTC

d_call: .
j_call: TRBJ1-5
v_call: TRBV2
cdr3_length: 18
clone_size: few
cdr3_aa: CASSENRRDLYSNQPQHF
cdr3_nt: TGTGCCAGCAGTGAAAACAGGCGGGACTTATATAGCAATCAGCCCCAGCATTTT

d_call: .
j_call: TRBJ1-5
v_call: TRBV4-3
cdr3_length: 16
clone_size: .
cdr3_aa: CASSQEPLGNNQPQHF
cdr3_nt: TGCGCCAGCAGCCAAGAACCCCTAGGAAACAATCAGCCCCAGCATTTT

d_call: .
j_call: TRBJ2-3
v_call: TRBV15
cdr3_length: 18
clone_size: .
cdr3_aa: CATSSRVGLATQRDTQYF
cdr3_nt: TGTGCCACCAGCAGCAGAGTGGGGTTAGCGACCCAAAGGGATACGCAGTATTTT

d_call: .
j_call: TRBJ1-1
v_call: TRBV7-9
cdr3_length: 13
clone_size: few
cdr3_aa: CASSPSRDTEAFF
cdr3_nt: TGTGCCAGCAGCCCCTCCAGGGACACTGAAGCTTTCTTT

d_call: TRBD1
j_call: TRBJ2-7
v_call: TRBV2
cdr3_length: 15
clone_size: .
cdr3_aa: CASSYRDRGYHEQYF
cdr3_nt: TGTGCCAGCAGCTACCGGGACAGGGGATACCACGAGCAGTACTTC

d_call: .
j_call: TRBJ2-3
v_call: TRBV7-9
cdr3_length: 16
clone_size: .
cdr3_aa: CASSLGLGQSTDTQYF
cdr3_nt: TGTGCCAGCAGCTTAGGTCTGGGCCAAAGCACAGATACGCAGTATTTT

d_call: .
j_call: TRBJ2-1
v_call: TRBV11-2
cdr3_length: 17
clone_size: few
cdr3_aa: CASSSRLQRTIYNEQFF
cdr3_nt: TGTGCCAGCAGCTCTCGACTCCAGCGGACCATCTACAATGAGCAGTTCTTC

d_call: .
j_call: TRBJ1-1
v_call: TRBV5-4
cdr3_length: 16
clone_size: few
cdr3_aa: CASSFDQLRGNTEAFF
cdr3_nt: TGTGCCAGCAGCTTCGATCAGCTTAGGGGTAACACTGAAGCTTTCTTT

d_call: TRBD1
j_call: TRBJ2-5
v_call: TRBV11-3
cdr3_length: 16
clone_size: .
cdr3_aa: CASSLRTGGGGETQYF
cdr3_nt: TGTGCCAGCAGCTTACGGACAGGGGGCGGGGGAGAGACCCAGTACTTC

d_call: TRBD1
j_call: TRBJ2-7
v_call: TRBV28
cdr3_length: 14
clone_size: .
cdr3_aa: CASSSPGGRDEQYF
cdr3_nt: TGTGCCAGCAGTTCGCCAGGGGGCAGGGACGAGCAGTACTTC

d_call: TRBD2
j_call: TRBJ2-7
v_call: TRBV11-2
cdr3_length: 14
clone_size: many
cdr3_aa: CASSPGLAGYEQYF
cdr3_nt: TGTGCCAGCAGCCCAGGACTAGCAGGCTACGAGCAGTACTTC

d_call: .
j_call: TRBJ1-6
v_call: TRBV30
cdr3_length: 13
clone_size: .
cdr3_aa: CAWKRPAYSPLHF
cdr3_nt: TGTGCCTGGAAGAGGCCGGCGTATTCACCCCTCCACTTT

d_call: .
j_call: TRBJ2-2
v_call: TRBV27
cdr3_length: 19
clone_size: .
cdr3_aa: CASSKYRTADLANTGELFF
cdr3_nt: TGTGCCAGCAGCAAGTATAGGACAGCGGATCTAGCGAACACCGGGGAGCTGTTTTTT